This T cell receptor beta chain was recovered during a study of T cell changes during pregnancy in multiple sclerosis. Trimming cost V 3 bases and J 9 bases; bases outside gene matches: 6. Germline V gene lookup returns CDR1 SEHNR and CDR2 FQNEAQ (reference sequence). This CDR3 has 14 residues. The data were produced by immunoSEQ multiplex PCR, yet TCRdb's version contains in-frame clones alone and is incomplete. The sample contains 35,000 to 40,000 clones, about 90% of which appear only once. This clone was picked up one time. The TCR comes from a female donor with multiple sclerosis, enrolled in a pregnancy study. The chain combines TRBV7-9 with TRBJ2-3, with 10 nucleotides matching TRBD2. This material consisted of CD4+ T cells from peripheral blood mononuclear cells, taken before pregnancy. CDR3 amino acids: CASSFGTSGTTQYF. CDR3 nucleotides: TGTGCCAGCAGCTTTGGAACTAGCGGGACCACGCAGTATTTT.